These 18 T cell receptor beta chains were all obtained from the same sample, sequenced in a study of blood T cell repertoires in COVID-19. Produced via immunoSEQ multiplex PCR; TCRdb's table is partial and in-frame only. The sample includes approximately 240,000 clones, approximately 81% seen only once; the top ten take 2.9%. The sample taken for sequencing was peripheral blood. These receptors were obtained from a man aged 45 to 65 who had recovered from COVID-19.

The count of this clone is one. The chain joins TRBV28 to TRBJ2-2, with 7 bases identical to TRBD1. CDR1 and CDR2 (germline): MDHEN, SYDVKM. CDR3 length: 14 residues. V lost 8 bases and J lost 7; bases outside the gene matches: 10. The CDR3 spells CASGQVAGYGELFF. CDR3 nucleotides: TGTGCCAGCGGACAGGTGGCGGGTTACGGGGAGCTGTTTTTT.

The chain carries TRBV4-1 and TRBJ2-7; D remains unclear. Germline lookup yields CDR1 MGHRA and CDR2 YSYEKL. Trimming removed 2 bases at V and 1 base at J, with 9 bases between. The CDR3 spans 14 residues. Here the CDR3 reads CASSQTRGSYEQYF. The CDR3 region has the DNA TGCGCCAGCAGCCAAACCAGAGGATCCTACGAGCAGTACTTC.

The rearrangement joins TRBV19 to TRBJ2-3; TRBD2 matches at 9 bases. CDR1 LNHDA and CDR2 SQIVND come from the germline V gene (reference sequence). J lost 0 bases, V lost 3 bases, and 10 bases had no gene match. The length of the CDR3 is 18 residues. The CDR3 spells CASSISVYAGGSTDTQYF. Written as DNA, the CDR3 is TGTGCCAGTAGTATTTCGGTTTACGCGGGAGGGAGCACAGATACGCAGTATTTT. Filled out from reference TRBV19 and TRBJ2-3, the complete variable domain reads DGGITQSPKYLFRKEGQNVTLSCEQNLNHDAMYWYRQDPGQGLRLIYYSQIVNDFQKGDIAEGYSVSREKKESFPLTVTSAQKNPTAFYLCASSISVYAGGSTDTQYFGPGTRLTVL.

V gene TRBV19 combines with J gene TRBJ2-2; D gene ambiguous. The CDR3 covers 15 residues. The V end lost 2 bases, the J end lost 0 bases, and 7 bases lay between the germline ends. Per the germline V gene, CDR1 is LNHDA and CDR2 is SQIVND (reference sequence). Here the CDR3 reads CASSISHTNTGELFF. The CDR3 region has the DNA TGTGCCAGTAGTATATCACATACGAACACCGGGGAGCTGTTTTTT.

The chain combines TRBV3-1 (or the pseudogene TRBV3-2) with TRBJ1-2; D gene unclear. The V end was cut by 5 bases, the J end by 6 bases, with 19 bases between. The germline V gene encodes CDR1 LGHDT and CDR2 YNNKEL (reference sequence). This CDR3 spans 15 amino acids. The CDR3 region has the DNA TGTGCCAGCAGCAAGAGACCGCCAGGAAAGGATGGCTACACCTTC. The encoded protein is CASSKRPPGKDGYTF.

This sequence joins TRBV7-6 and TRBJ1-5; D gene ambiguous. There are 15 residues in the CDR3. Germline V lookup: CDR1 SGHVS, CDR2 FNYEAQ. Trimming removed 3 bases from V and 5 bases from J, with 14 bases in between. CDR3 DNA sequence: TGTGCCAGCAGCTTCAGGACGGGGAAGGATCAGCCCCAGCATTTT. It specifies CASSFRTGKDQPQHF.

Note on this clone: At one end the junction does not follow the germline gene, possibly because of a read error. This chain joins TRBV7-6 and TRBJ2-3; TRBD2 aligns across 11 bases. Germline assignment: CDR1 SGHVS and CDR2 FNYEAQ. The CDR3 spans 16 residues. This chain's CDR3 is CASSLRSSGRAETQYF. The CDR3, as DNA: TGTGCCAGCAGCTTAAGGAGTAGCGGGAGGGCAGAGACGCAGTATTTT.

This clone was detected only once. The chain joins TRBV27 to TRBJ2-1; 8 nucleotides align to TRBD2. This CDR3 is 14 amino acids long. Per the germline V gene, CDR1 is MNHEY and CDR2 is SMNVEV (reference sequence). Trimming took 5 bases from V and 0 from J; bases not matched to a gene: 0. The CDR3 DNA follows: TGTGCCAGCAGTAGCGGGAGCTCCTACAATGAGCAGTTCTTC. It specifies CASSSGSSYNEQFF.

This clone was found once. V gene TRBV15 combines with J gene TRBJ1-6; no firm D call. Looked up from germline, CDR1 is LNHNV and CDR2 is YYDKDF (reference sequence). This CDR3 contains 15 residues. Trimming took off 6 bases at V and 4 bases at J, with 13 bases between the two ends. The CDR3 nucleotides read TGTGCCACCAGTGAAGTACCGACTTATAATTCACCCCTCCACTTT. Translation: CATSEVPTYNSPLHF.

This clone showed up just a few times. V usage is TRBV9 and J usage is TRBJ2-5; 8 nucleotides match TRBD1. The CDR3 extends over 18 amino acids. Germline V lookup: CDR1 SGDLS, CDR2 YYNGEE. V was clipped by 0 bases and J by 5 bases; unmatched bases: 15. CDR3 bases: TGTGCCAGCAGCGTAGTACCCTCGACGACAGGGGTTGGGGAGACCCAGTACTTC. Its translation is CASSVVPSTTGVGETQYF.

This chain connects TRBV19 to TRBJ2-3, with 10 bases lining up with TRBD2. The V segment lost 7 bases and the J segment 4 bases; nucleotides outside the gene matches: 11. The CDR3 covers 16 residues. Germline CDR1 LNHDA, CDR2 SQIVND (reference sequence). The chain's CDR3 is CASMELAGGKADTQYF. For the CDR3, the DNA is TGTGCCAGTATGGAGTTAGCGGGAGGAAAAGCAGATACGCAGTATTTT.

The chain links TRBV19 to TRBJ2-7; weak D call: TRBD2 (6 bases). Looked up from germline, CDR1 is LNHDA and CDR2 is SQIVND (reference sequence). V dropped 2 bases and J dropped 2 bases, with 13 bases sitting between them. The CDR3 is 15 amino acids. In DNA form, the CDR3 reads TGTGCCAGTAGTATAAGTAGCGGAGGAACCTACGAGCAGTACTTC. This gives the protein CASSISSGGTYEQYF.

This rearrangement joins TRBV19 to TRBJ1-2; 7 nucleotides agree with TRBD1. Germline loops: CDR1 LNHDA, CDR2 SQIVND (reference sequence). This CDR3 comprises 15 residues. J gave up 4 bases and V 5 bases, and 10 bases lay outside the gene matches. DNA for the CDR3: TGTGCCAGTAGTCGACAGGGCGCAATTACCTATGGCTACACCTTC. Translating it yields CASSRQGAITYGYTF.

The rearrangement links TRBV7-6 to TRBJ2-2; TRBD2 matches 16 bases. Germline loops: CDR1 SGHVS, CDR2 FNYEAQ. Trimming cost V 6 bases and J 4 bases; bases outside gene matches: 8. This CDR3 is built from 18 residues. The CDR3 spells CASRSSGTSGRATGELFF. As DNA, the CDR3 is TGTGCCAGCAGAAGTTCCGGGACTAGCGGGAGGGCCACCGGGGAGCTGTTTTTT.

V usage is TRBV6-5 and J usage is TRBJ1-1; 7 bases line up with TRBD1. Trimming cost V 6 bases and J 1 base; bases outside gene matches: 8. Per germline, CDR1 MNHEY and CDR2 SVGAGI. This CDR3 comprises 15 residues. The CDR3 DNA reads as TGTGCCAGCAGCGACAGGGTAGGGAAGAACACTGAAGCTTTCTTT. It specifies CASSDRVGKNTEAFF.

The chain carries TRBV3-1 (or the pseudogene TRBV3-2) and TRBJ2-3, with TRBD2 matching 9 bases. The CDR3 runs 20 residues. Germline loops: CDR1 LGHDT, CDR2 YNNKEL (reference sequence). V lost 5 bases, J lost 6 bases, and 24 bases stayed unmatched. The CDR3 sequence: CASSGNGGSGRGFGADTQYF. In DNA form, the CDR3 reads TGTGCCAGCAGCGGAAACGGAGGTAGCGGGAGAGGCTTTGGGGCTGATACGCAGTATTTT.

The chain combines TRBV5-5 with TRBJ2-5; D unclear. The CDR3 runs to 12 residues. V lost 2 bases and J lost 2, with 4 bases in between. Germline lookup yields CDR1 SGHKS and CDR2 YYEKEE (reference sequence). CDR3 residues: CASSFYQETQYF. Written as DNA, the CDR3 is TGTGCCAGCAGCTTTTATCAAGAGACCCAGTACTTC.

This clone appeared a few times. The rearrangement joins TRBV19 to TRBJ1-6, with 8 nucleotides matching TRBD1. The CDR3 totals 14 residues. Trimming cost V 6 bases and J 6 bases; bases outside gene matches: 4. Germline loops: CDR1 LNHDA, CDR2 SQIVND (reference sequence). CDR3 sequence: CASRTGQANSPLHF. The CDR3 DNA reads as TGTGCCAGTAGGACGGGACAGGCTAATTCACCCCTCCACTTT.